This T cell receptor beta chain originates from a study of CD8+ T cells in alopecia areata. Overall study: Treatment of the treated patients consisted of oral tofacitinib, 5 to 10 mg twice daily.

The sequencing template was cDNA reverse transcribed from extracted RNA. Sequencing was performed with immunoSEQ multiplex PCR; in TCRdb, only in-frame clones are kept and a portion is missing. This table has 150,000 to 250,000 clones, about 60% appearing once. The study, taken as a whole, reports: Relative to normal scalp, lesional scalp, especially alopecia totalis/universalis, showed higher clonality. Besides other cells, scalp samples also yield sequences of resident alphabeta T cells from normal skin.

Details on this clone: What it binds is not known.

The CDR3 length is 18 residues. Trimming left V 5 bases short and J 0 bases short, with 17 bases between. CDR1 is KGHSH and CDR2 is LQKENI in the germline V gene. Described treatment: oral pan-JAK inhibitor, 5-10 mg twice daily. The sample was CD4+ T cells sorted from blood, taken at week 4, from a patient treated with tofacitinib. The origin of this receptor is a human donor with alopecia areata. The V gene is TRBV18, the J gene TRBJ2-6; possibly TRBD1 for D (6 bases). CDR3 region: CASSGDRSISSGANVLTF. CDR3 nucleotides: TGTGCCAGCTCAGGCGACAGGTCAATCAGCTCTGGGGCCAACGTCCTGACTTTC.